This T cell receptor (beta chain) was observed in a study of cytomegalovirus exposure and HLA in healthy donors. Findings of the study overall: Among TCR beta chains, those listed as cytomegalovirus-associated numbered more than 150.

As for this clone: Its specificity is unknown.

Only in-frame clones appear in the TCRdb table, and some are missing; sequencing was by immunoSEQ multiplex PCR. The data show roughly 330,000 clones, around 90% seen once. Trimming removed 7 bases at V and 7 bases at J, with 18 bases between. Looked up from germline, CDR1 is SQVTM and CDR2 is ANQGSEA. This CDR3 comprises 13 residues. The chain employs TRBV29-1 and TRBJ2-3, with D perhaps TRBD1 or TRBD2 (6 bases each). The sequence derives from a woman aged 25-40 years in good health and CMV-seropositive. The specimen was PBMCs. This CDR3 is CSAEGGVRNTQYF. The CDR3 DNA is TGCAGCGCCGAGGGGGGAGTCCGCAATACGCAGTATTTT.